Following are 25 T cell receptor beta chains from one sample sequenced in a study of T cells in Graves' hyperthyroidism and ophthalmopathy. What was amplified from RNA transcripts were TCR beta CDR3 regions. With the HTBI primer set, the TCR CDR3 went through a first round of RT-PCR. TCRdb reprocessed the multiplex PCR reads via MiXCR and lists one record per CDR3 protein. Seen here are 250,000 to 300,000 distinct CDR3 sequences, 13% observed once, and the top ten hold 7.5% to 8%. The sequenced material came from blood. Receptors were obtained from a woman in her 30s with Graves' hyperthyroidism that later progressed to Graves' ophthalmopathy.

This clonotype showed up many times. This sequence joins TRBV27 and TRBJ2-1; unclear D gene. V gave up 5 bases and J gave up 10 bases, with 15 bases separating them. The CDR3 runs 13 residues. Germline assignment: CDR1 MNHEY and CDR2 SMNVEV (reference sequence). The CDR3 here is CASSLGPLGEQFF. The CDR3 nucleotides read TGTGCCAGCAGTCTCGGACCCCTAGGGGAGCAGTTCTTC.

As concerns this clonotype: A much larger clone differs by one base, so this may be a read error. The chain couples TRBV5-1 to TRBJ2-1; 10 bases align to TRBD1. The length of the CDR3 is 14 residues. V was clipped by 4 bases and J by 10 bases; unmatched bases: 8. Germline CDR1 is SGHRS and CDR2 is YFSETQ. Here the CDR3 reads CASSPGTGEVEQFF. CDR3 bases: TGCGCCAGCAGCCCTGGGACAGGGGAAGTCGAGCAGTTCTTC.

This clonotype has at least ten counts. The J gene is TRBJ1-2, the V gene TRBV7-2; D gene ambiguous. The germline CDR1 and CDR2 sequences are SGHTA and FQGNSA. Trimming took 5 bases from V and 8 from J, leaving 15 bases between them. This CDR3 contains 13 residues. CDR3 amino acids: CASSRGQAWGYTF. CDR3 in DNA: TGTGCCAGCAGCCGCGGTCAGGCTTGGGGCTACACCTTC.

The J gene is TRBJ2-2, the V gene TRBV7-9; 8 bases agree with TRBD2. Trimming cost V 5 bases and J 4 bases; bases outside gene matches: 6. The CDR3 spans 15 residues. Germline CDR1 and CDR2: SEHNR and FQNEAQ (reference sequence). The CDR3 coding sequence is TGTGCCAGCAGCGCGAGACTAGCGACCACCGGGGAGCTGTTTTTT. Translated: CASSARLATTGELFF.

The chain has TRBV28 and TRBJ2-3, with a possible D match to TRBD2 (6 bases). Germline CDR1 reads MDHEN; CDR2 reads SYDVKM. The CDR3 loop spans 17 amino acids. Trimming removed 6 bases from V and 4 bases from J, with 23 bases in between. The CDR3 sequence: CASRSGKLAVLSDTQYF. The CDR3 DNA is TGTGCCAGCAGGTCGGGCAAACTAGCTGTATTGTCAGATACGCAGTATTTT.

Ten or more counts support this clonotype. The J gene is TRBJ1-4, the V gene TRBV27; unclear D gene. With 6 bases removed from V and 0 bases from J, the gap between germline ends came to 8 bases. The CDR3 runs 14 residues. Looked up from germline, CDR1 is MNHEY and CDR2 is SMNVEV (reference sequence). In DNA, the CDR3 is TGTGCCAGCAGCAGATATGCAACTAATGAAAAACTGTTTTTT. The encoded protein is CASSRYATNEKLFF.

This clonotype was recorded at least ten times. The rearrangement links TRBV3-1 to TRBJ1-1, with D possibly TRBD1 on 6 matching bases. The length of the CDR3 is 14 residues. Germline V gene data show CDR1 as LGHDT and CDR2 as YNNKEL (reference sequence). Trimming left V 5 bases short and J 1 base short, with 11 bases between. In DNA, the CDR3 is TGTGCCAGCAGCACTCAGGGGCAGAACACTGAAGCTTTCTTT. Translated: CASSTQGQNTEAFF.

This clonotype was observed at least ten times. The chain employs TRBV12-3 or TRBV12-4 and TRBJ2-1; TRBD2 aligns across 12 bases. The CDR3 extends over 16 amino acids. After removal of 7 bases from V and 1 base from J, the junction contained 5 bases not matched to a gene. The CDR3 sequence is CASTYLAGGSYNEQFF. CDR3 bases: TGTGCCAGCACCTATCTAGCGGGGGGGTCCTACAATGAGCAGTTCTTC.

This clonotype came up many times. The chain is built from TRBV7-2 and TRBJ2-7; TRBD1 agrees at 7 bases. Germline CDR1 is SGHTA and CDR2 is FQGNSA. The CDR3 length is 15 residues. Trimming cost V 5 bases and J 7 bases; bases outside gene matches: 14. CDR3 nucleotide sequence: TGTGCCAGCAGCCCGAGACAGGGATACTCTAGAGAGCAGTACTTC. Protein product: CASSPRQGYSREQYF.

This clonotype was seen a few times. This may be a read error: a much more frequent sequence differs by one nucleotide. This chain connects TRBV5-5 to TRBJ2-5; TRBD2 might be the D (5 bases). The CDR3 sequence is 14 residues long. Trimming took 1 base from V and 5 from J, leaving 12 bases between them. Germline V gene sequence: CDR1 SGHKS, CDR2 YYEKEE (reference sequence). CDR3 in amino acids: CASSLNPGRETQYF. The CDR3 coding sequence is TGTGCCAGCAGCTTGAACCCGGGAAGGGAGACCCAGTACTTC. The complete variable domain, with remaining parts taken from reference TRBV5-5 and TRBJ2-5, reads DAGVTQSPTHLIKTRGQQVTLRCSPISGHKSVSWYQQVLGQGPQFIFQYYEKEERGRGNFPDRFSARQFPNYSSELNVNALLLGDSALYLCASSLNPGRETQYFGPGTRLLVL.

This clonotype was detected many times. The chain joins TRBV7-9 to TRBJ1-6; perhaps TRBD1 as D (5 bases). Germline V gene lookup returns CDR1 SEHNR and CDR2 FQNEAQ (reference sequence). CDR3 length: 16 amino acids. The germline V and J ends were trimmed by 3 bases and 7 bases, with 16 bases remaining between them. The CDR3 sequence is CASSFEAGPLNSPLHF. CDR3 coding DNA: TGTGCCAGCAGCTTTGAAGCGGGACCCCTAAATTCACCCCTCCACTTT.

The rearrangement uses TRBV6-1 and TRBJ2-2; possible D gene TRBD2, 5 bases. The CDR3 extends over 16 amino acids. V lost 1 base to trimming and J lost 5 bases, with 14 bases between them. Germline CDR1 reads MNHNS; CDR2 reads SASEGT. The CDR3 sequence: CASSEGRPSLTGELFF. Here the CDR3 DNA reads TGTGCCAGCAGTGAAGGGAGGCCGTCCTTGACCGGGGAGCTGTTTTTT.

This clonotype was detected a few times. The V call is TRBV6-2 or TRBV6-3, the J call TRBJ1-6, with D possibly matching TRBD1 (5 bases). The CDR3 is 16 residues long. Germline values: CDR1 MNHEY, CDR2 SVGEGT. Trimming cost V 5 bases and J 0 bases, with 11 bases left between them. DNA of the CDR3: TGTGCCAGCAGTCGACAGCGCAGCTCCTATAATTCACCCCTCCACTTT. Protein product: CASSRQRSSYNSPLHF.

This clonotype occurred many times. The rearrangement uses TRBV20-1 and TRBJ1-5; weak D call: TRBD1 (5 bases). V shed 3 bases and J shed 2 bases, with 11 bases lying between them. Per germline, CDR1 DFQATT and CDR2 SNEGSKA (reference sequence). The CDR3 length is 14 residues. In DNA form, the CDR3 reads TGCAGTGCTAGTGAGTCGGGGGGCAATCAGCCCCAGCATTTT. It specifies CSASESGGNQPQHF.

This clonotype was seen many times. The chain recombines TRBV4-2 with TRBJ2-1; 7 bases are a match to TRBD2. From germline, CDR1 is LGHNA and CDR2 YNFKEQ. The CDR3 spans 15 residues. The V segment lost 6 bases and the J segment 5 bases; nucleotides outside the gene matches: 10. Here the CDR3 DNA reads TGTGCCAGCAGGAAAGCCGGGACTAAGGACAATGAGCAGTTCTTC. It encodes CASRKAGTKDNEQFF.

Turning to this clonotype: A much larger clone lies a single base off, so this may be a read error. The V gene is TRBV6-2 or TRBV6-3, the J gene TRBJ2-1; unclear D gene. Per germline, CDR1 MNHEY and CDR2 SVGEGT. This CDR3 comprises 14 residues. Here the CDR3 reads CASSQGPSYNGQFF. CDR3 nucleotide sequence: TGTGCCAGCAGTCAAGGACCCTCCTACAATGGGCAGTTCTTC.

Regarding this clonotype: The junction does not match germline at one end; this may be a read error. The V and J genes are TRBV11-2 and TRBJ2-3; 8 nucleotides align to TRBD2. The CDR3 has 15 residues. Germline V gives CDR1 SGHAT, CDR2 FQNNGV. The chain's CDR3 is CASSFPGGLTDTQCF. The CDR3 region has the DNA TGTGCCAGCAGCTTCCCGGGGGGGCTAACAGATACGCAGTGTTTT.

The CDR3 sequence: CASSSYLDEQFF. In DNA, the CDR3 is TGTGCCAGCAGCTCCTACCTCGATGAGCAGTTCTTC. The V and J genes are TRBV5-8 and TRBJ2-1, with D uncertain. This CDR3 comprises 12 residues. V was clipped by 3 bases and J by 8 bases, with 9 bases between them. From germline, CDR1 is SGHTS and CDR2 YDEGEE.

This clonotype was counted many times. V gene TRBV13 combines with J gene TRBJ2-7, with 12 positions matching TRBD2. Unmatched junction bases numbered 10, after V lost 4 bases and J lost 6 bases. This CDR3 is built from 16 residues. Per the germline V gene, CDR1 is PRHDT and CDR2 is FYEKMQ (reference sequence). DNA for the CDR3: TGTGCCAGCAGCTCACTAGCGGGAGGAGAACAGGCCGAGCAGTACTTC. Encoded protein: CASSSLAGGEQAEQYF.

In this sample, this clonotype turned up many times. V gene TRBV30 combines with J gene TRBJ1-2; D not resolved. In germline, CDR1 is GTSNPN, CDR2 SVGIG (reference sequence). The CDR3 covers 17 residues. V gave up 5 bases and J gave up 3 bases, with 25 bases separating them. CDR3: CAWDPFGHLKKDYGYTF. In DNA, the CDR3 is TGTGCCTGGGATCCATTTGGCCACCTGAAGAAAGACTATGGCTACACCTTC.

Ten or more counts support this clonotype. This chain uses TRBV20-1 with TRBJ2-1, with TRBD2 matching 13 bases. Looked up from germline, CDR1 is DFQATT and CDR2 is SNEGSKA (reference sequence). This CDR3 comprises 14 residues. V shed 6 bases, J shed 10 bases, and the junction held 9 bases outside the gene matches. The CDR3 DNA sequence: TGCAGTGCCCCCGGACTAGCGGGAGCTCGAGAGCAGTTCTTC. Its translation is CSAPGLAGAREQFF.

A note on this clonotype: A single base separates this from a much larger clone, so it may be a read error. The CDR3 DNA sequence: TGTGCCAGCAGCCGGCGGGACAGCTCTAGCGCGAACACCGGGGAGCTGTTTTTT. Protein sequence: CASSRRDSSSANTGELFF. This sequence joins TRBV5-5 and TRBJ2-2; a possible D gene is TRBD1 (7 bases). Trimming cost V 4 bases and J 0 bases, with 19 bases left between them. The CDR3 is 18 amino acids. From germline, CDR1 is SGHKS and CDR2 YYEKEE (reference sequence).

At least ten counts were recorded for this clonotype. The rearrangement uses TRBV7-3 and TRBJ2-4; D perhaps matches TRBD1 (5 bases). Trimming removed 5 bases at V and 1 base at J, with 12 bases between. Germline V lookup: CDR1 SGHTA, CDR2 FQGTGA. The CDR3 spans 15 residues. Here the CDR3 reads CASSRRDGAKNIQYF. In DNA, the CDR3 is TGTGCCAGCAGCCGCAGGGATGGGGCCAAAAACATTCAGTACTTC.

Ten or more counts support this clonotype. The V and J genes are TRBV20-1 and TRBJ2-2, with D hard to call. V was trimmed by 5 bases and J by 5 bases, leaving 12 bases between them. The CDR3 totals 13 residues. CDR1 DFQATT and CDR2 SNEGSKA come from the germline V gene (reference sequence). The DNA of the CDR3 is TGCAGTGCTTTCCGTGACGAGACCGGGGAGCTGTTTTTT. This sequence encodes CSAFRDETGELFF.

This clonotype was seen many times. The chain couples TRBV7-2 to TRBJ1-2; D may be TRBD1 (6 bases). Deletions cut 2 bases from V and 2 bases from J, with 15 bases between. The CDR3 extends over 16 amino acids. CDR1 is SGHTA, CDR2 FQGNSA, per germline. In DNA, the CDR3 is TGTGCCAGCAGCTTAACCTTGCAGGGGCTGAACTATGGCTACACCTTC. It yields the protein CASSLTLQGLNYGYTF.